This T cell receptor beta chain was recovered during a study of regulatory T cells in long-lasting Graves disease. This clonotype has ten or more counts. Its antigen remains unknown. Study conclusions and caveats: The researchers studied only peripheral blood, not thyroid tissue. Owing to a sample size that was small, accuracy may have been reduced.

Arm-PCR of CDR3 regions with iRepertoire HTBI primers generated TCR beta libraries. TCRdb redid the calling of the multiplex PCR reads with MiXCR, one entry per CDR3 protein. The table has about 430,000 distinct CDR3 sequences, 21% seen once. Specified time point: persistent/refractory GD, antithyroid drugs over 5 years with positive TRAb. RNA isolated from PBMCs was used to make the TCR library. Sequencing was performed on peripheral blood mononuclear cells (PBMCs), taken when the disease was refractory, from a patient treated with antithyroid drugs. The origin of this receptor is a female donor with Graves disease.

The CDR3 here is CASSYSSANTEAFF. The CDR3 DNA sequence: TGTGCCAGCAGTTACTCGTCGGCGAACACTGAAGCTTTCTTT. This sequence joins TRBV6-5 and TRBJ1-1; D remains unclear. V was clipped by 0 bases and J by 1 base, with 6 bases between them. This CDR3 spans 14 amino acids. CDR1 MNHEY and CDR2 SVGAGI come from the germline V gene.